The 25 T cell receptor beta chains listed next were all sequenced from one sample in a study of T-cell memory formation after mild COVID-19 (TCRdb year 2021). The library came from 5' RACE. The sequencer listed for this sample is Illumina NovaSeq 6000. TCRdb reprocessed the public reads (quality trimming at Q25 with fastp, clone calling with MiXCR) and kept in-frame beta chains. When rows share a CDR3 protein, they turn into one entry using the most common DNA and genes. The sample table records 400,000 or so distinct CDR3 sequences; roughly 20% of these occur just once. The top ten constitute 8.4% of the sample. The sample taken for sequencing was PBMCs or a T cell subset sorted from them (not recorded which). These receptors all come from an adult woman who had mild COVID-19 (a few samples of this study predate the infection). The sample titles of this study are shuffled in the database, so cell type and time point are left out; the donor was told from shared clones.

A word on this clonotype: The missing conserved phenylalanine or tryptophan at the end of this CDR3 makes a read error likely. The genes are TRBV5-1 and TRBJ2-2; 7 nucleotides agree with TRBD2. Germline V gene sequence: CDR1 SGHRS, CDR2 YFSETQ. The CDR3 loop spans 15 amino acids. V lost 5 bases to trimming and J lost 3 bases; unmatched junction nucleotides: 7. In DNA, the CDR3 is TGCGCCAGCAGTTTAGGCACTAGCGACACCGGGGAGCTGTTTATT. This sequence encodes CASSLGTSDTGELFI.

This chain joins TRBV9 and TRBJ2-3, with no clear D. V dropped 3 bases and J dropped 1 base, with 9 bases sitting between them. Germline V CDR1 and CDR2: SGDLS, YYNGEE. The CDR3 is 14 residues long. The CDR3 reads CASSAPRGTDTQYF. The CDR3 DNA is TGTGCCAGCAGCGCCCCTAGGGGCACAGATACGCAGTATTTT.

The rearrangement joins TRBV12-3 or TRBV12-4 to TRBJ1-1; the D is unclear. The V and J ends lost 3 bases and 3 bases respectively, with 17 bases between them. The CDR3 contains 16 residues. The CDR3 DNA follows: TGTGCCAGCAGTTTTTTGATTTGGGATTCAGACACTGAAGCTTTCTTT. Protein sequence: CASSFLIWDSDTEAFF.

The chain combines TRBV13 with TRBJ2-1; 8 nucleotides align to TRBD1. V lost 4 bases and J lost 9; bases outside the gene matches: 14. The length of the CDR3 is 16 residues. Germline V lookup: CDR1 PRHDT, CDR2 FYEKMQ (reference sequence). The CDR3 coding sequence is TGTGCCAGCAGCTCAACCTCCGGGACAGGCTCGAGTGAGCAGTTCTTC. This encodes CASSSTSGTGSSEQFF.

This clonotype appeared a few times. The chain is built from TRBV3-1 and TRBJ2-4; 12 bases agree with TRBD2. This CDR3 has 19 amino acids. After removal of 0 bases from V and 0 bases from J, the junction contained 6 bases not matched to a gene. CDR1 and CDR2 from the germline V gene are LGHDT and YNNKEL (reference sequence). The CDR3 loop is CASSQELTSGGLAKNIQYF. CDR3 in DNA: TGTGCCAGCAGCCAAGAGTTGACTAGCGGGGGTCTAGCCAAAAACATTCAGTACTTC.

This clonotype was seen only a few times. The chain uses TRBV15 and TRBJ2-7; 11 positions agree with TRBD2. V trimming: 3 bases; J trimming: 6 bases; junction bases outside the gene matches: 10. Germline V gene data show CDR1 as LNHNV and CDR2 as YYDKDF (reference sequence). The CDR3 is 16 amino acids. CDR3 region: CATSSEGTGLAGEQYF. The CDR3 DNA reads TGTGCCACCAGCAGTGAGGGGACCGGACTAGCGGGCGAGCAGTACTTC. The full variable domain, with the rest looked up from reference TRBV15 and TRBJ2-7, is DAMVIQNPRYQVTQFGKPVTLSCSQTLNHNVMYWYQQKSSQAPKLLFHYYDKDFNNEADTPDNFQSRRPNTSFCFLDIRSPGLGDTAMYLCATSSEGTGLAGEQYFGPGTRLTVT.

The rearrangement joins TRBV4-3 to TRBJ2-5; 9 nucleotides line up with TRBD2. The germline gives CDR1 LGHNA, CDR2 YSLEER. This CDR3 region has 17 residues. V shed 2 bases and J 7 bases; nucleotides not matched to a gene: 14. CDR3 nucleotide sequence: TGCGCCAGCAGCCAATTCTACTCCTACGGGACTAGCTTGACCCAGTACTTC. It specifies CASSQFYSYGTSLTQYF.

This chain joins TRBV30 and TRBJ1-1, with a weak D call TRBD1 (5 bases). CDR1 is GTSNPN and CDR2 is SVGIG in the germline V gene (reference sequence). Trimming removed 2 bases from V and 5 bases from J, with 9 bases in between. CDR3 length: 12 amino acids. The CDR3 protein is CAWSPGGTEAFF. CDR3 coding DNA: TGTGCCTGGAGTCCCGGGGGGACTGAAGCTTTCTTT.

This chain links TRBV6-6 with TRBJ2-3, with 8 bases that match TRBD2. CDR1 and CDR2 (germline): MNHNY, SVGAGI (reference sequence). This CDR3 spans 18 amino acids. The trim removed 4 bases at V and 3 bases at J, leaving 15 bases unmatched. The DNA of the CDR3 is TGTGCCAGCAGTTTGTCTACTAGCGGTCCGTGGGGGACAGATACGCAGTATTTT. This sequence encodes CASSLSTSGPWGTDTQYF.

The sample holds a few counts of this clonotype. This sequence joins TRBV7-9 and TRBJ2-7, with D perhaps TRBD1 (7 bases). Germline CDR1 and CDR2: SEHNR and FQNEAQ (reference sequence). V was clipped by 8 bases and J by 5 bases, with 16 bases between them. The CDR3 extends over 13 amino acids. CDR3 region: CASGAQGGHEQYF. CDR3 nucleotides: TGTGCCAGCGGGGCGCAGGGGGGCCACGAGCAGTACTTC.

The genes are TRBV6-5 and TRBJ1-6; D unresolved. The length of the CDR3 is 12 residues. Per the germline V gene, CDR1 is MNHEY and CDR2 is SVGAGI. Trimming took 2 bases from V and 10 from J, leaving 6 bases between them. The CDR3 region has the DNA TGTGCCAGCAGTTACAATTCCTCACCCCTCCACTTT. It specifies CASSYNSSPLHF.

V and J are TRBV5-1 and TRBJ2-2; no clear D gene. V was clipped by 2 bases and J by 10 bases, with 6 bases between them. The CDR3 contains 11 residues. Germline V gene data show CDR1 as SGHRS and CDR2 as YFSETQ. In DNA form, the CDR3 reads TGCGCCAGCAGCTTTCTTGAGGAGCTGTTTTTT. As protein: CASSFLEELFF. Combining the CDR3 with reference TRBV5-1 and TRBJ2-2 gives the whole variable domain KAGVTQTPRYLIKTRGQQVTLSCSPISGHRSVSWYQQTPGQGLQFLFEYFSETQRNKGNFPGRFSGRQFSNSRSEMNVSTLELGDSALYLCASSFLEELFFGEGSRLTVL.

This clonotype has only a few counts. The chain links TRBV6-4 to TRBJ2-7; D is unclear. Germline CDR1 reads MRHNA; CDR2 reads SNTAGT. V was clipped by 4 bases and J by 3 bases, with 10 bases between them. This CDR3 region has 13 residues. The CDR3 region is CASSAFMNYEQYF. The CDR3 bases are TGTGCCAGCAGTGCCTTCATGAACTACGAGCAGTACTTC.

In its sample, this clonotype was seen a few times. This rearrangement joins TRBV9 to TRBJ2-7; no clear D gene. Germline CDR1 SGDLS, CDR2 YYNGEE. The CDR3 extends over 12 amino acids. V was pared by 3 bases and J by 0 bases, with 4 bases between. The chain's CDR3 is CASSGNSYEQYF. CDR3 in DNA: TGTGCCAGCAGCGGGAACTCCTACGAGCAGTACTTC.

This clonotype was counted between two and nine times. The rearrangement links TRBV7-2 to TRBJ2-5, with a weak D call TRBD2 (6 bases). The germline V gene encodes CDR1 SGHTA and CDR2 FQGNSA. The CDR3 extends over 15 amino acids. V was trimmed by 5 bases and J by 1 base, leaving 14 bases between them. In nucleotides, the CDR3 is TGTGCCAGCAGCCCTGGAGAGGGACTCCAAGAGACCCAGTACTTC. As protein: CASSPGEGLQETQYF.

The chain uses TRBV27 and TRBJ2-7; 9 bases agree with TRBD1. Unmatched junction bases numbered 5, after V lost 4 bases and J lost 4 bases. The CDR3 loop spans 14 amino acids. The germline CDR1 and CDR2 sequences are MNHEY and SMNVEV (reference sequence). The CDR3 DNA is TGTGCCAGCAGTTCGGGACAGGGAGTGTACGAGCAGTACTTC. This gives the protein CASSSGQGVYEQYF.

This clonotype was detected a few times. This sequence joins TRBV7-3 and TRBJ2-1, with 12 bases lining up with TRBD2. The CDR3 totals 17 residues. In germline, CDR1 is SGHTA, CDR2 FQGTGA. V lost 2 bases to trimming and J lost 2 bases; unmatched junction nucleotides: 4. The CDR3 sequence: CASSLLASGGAYNEQFF. The CDR3 DNA reads as TGTGCCAGCAGCTTACTGGCTAGCGGGGGGGCCTACAATGAGCAGTTCTTC.

This clonotype was found a few times. The chain carries TRBV9 and TRBJ2-7, with D possibly TRBD1 on 5 matching bases. The germline gives CDR1 SGDLS, CDR2 YYNGEE. This CDR3 has 14 residues. V was pared by 0 bases and J by 2 bases, with 9 bases between. The CDR3 loop reads CASSVDQGTYEQYF. The CDR3 DNA reads as TGTGCCAGCAGCGTAGACCAGGGAACCTACGAGCAGTACTTC.

This clonotype was observed a few times. The chain couples TRBV7-9 to TRBJ1-2, with D possibly matching TRBD1 (5 bases). The CDR3 contains 13 residues. CDR1 SEHNR and CDR2 FQNEAQ come from the germline V gene (reference sequence). Trimming cost V 5 bases and J 3 bases, with 10 bases left between them. CDR3 region: CASSPRGYYGYTF. The CDR3, as DNA: TGTGCCAGCAGCCCCCGGGGCTACTATGGCTACACCTTC.

This clonotype was seen more than once but under ten times. V usage is TRBV18 and J usage is TRBJ2-7; D call uncertain. Germline loops: CDR1 KGHSH, CDR2 LQKENI. Trimming shortened V by 5 bases and J by 3 bases, and 8 bases separated the two germline ends. The CDR3 loop spans 12 amino acids. The CDR3 reads CASSSGYYEQYF. The CDR3 nucleotides are TGTGCCAGCTCATCCGGCTACTACGAGCAGTACTTC.

The V call is TRBV4-3, the J call TRBJ1-6; D gene ambiguous. V dropped 0 bases and J dropped 3 bases, with 15 bases sitting between them. The CDR3 extends over 18 amino acids. Germline V lookup: CDR1 LGHNA, CDR2 YSLEER. CDR3 bases: TGCGCCAGCAGCCAAGAGGATTCGACGTTTTACTATAATTCACCCCTCCACTTT. Protein: CASSQEDSTFYYNSPLHF.

This clonotype was found many times. The chain has TRBV5-1 and TRBJ2-7, with TRBD2 as a possible D gene (5 bases). The CDR3 totals 14 residues. V lost 5 bases and J 2 bases, leaving 14 bases between the germline ends. CDR1 and CDR2 (germline): SGHRS, YFSETQ. As DNA, the CDR3 is TGCGCCAGCAGTGTTGGCGGGCGAACCTACGAGCAGTACTTC. Protein sequence: CASSVGGRTYEQYF.

The chain recombines TRBV4-3 with TRBJ2-7; 7 nucleotides agree with TRBD1. V shed 0 bases, J shed 3 bases, and the junction held 5 bases outside the gene matches. The CDR3 consists of 15 residues. Germline V gives CDR1 LGHNA, CDR2 YSLEER. The CDR3 DNA reads TGCGCCAGCAGCCAAGACTCGGGACAGATCTACGAGCAGTACTTC. Translated: CASSQDSGQIYEQYF.

In this sample, this clonotype turned up a few times. The CDR3 region is CSGVESWDEQFF. In DNA form, the CDR3 reads TGCAGTGGGGTAGAGTCCTGGGATGAGCAGTTCTTC. This sequence joins TRBV20-1 and TRBJ2-1; D ambiguous. Germline-derived CDR1 and CDR2 are DFQATT and SNEGSKA (reference sequence). This CDR3 contains 12 residues. V lost 7 bases and J 8 bases, leaving 15 bases between the germline ends.

The genes are TRBV4-1 and TRBJ1-2; no clear D gene. V was pared by 4 bases and J by 2 bases, with 17 bases between. The CDR3 extends over 16 amino acids. Per the germline V gene, CDR1 is MGHRA and CDR2 is YSYEKL. The CDR3 reads CASSPRTPPENYGYTF. In DNA, the CDR3 is TGCGCCAGCAGCCCAAGAACCCCACCAGAAAACTATGGCTACACCTTC.